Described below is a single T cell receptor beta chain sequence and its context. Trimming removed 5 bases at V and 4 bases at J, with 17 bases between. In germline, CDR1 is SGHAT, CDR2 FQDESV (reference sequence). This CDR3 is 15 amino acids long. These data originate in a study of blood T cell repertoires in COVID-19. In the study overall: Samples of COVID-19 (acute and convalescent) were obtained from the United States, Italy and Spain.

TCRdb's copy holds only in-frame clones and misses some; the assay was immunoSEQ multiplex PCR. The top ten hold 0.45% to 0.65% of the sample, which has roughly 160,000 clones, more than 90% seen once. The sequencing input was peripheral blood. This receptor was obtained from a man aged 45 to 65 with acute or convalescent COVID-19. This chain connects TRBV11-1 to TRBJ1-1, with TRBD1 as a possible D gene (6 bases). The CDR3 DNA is TGTGCCAGCAGCAGCCTTACAGGGTCTGGCACTGAAGCTTTCTTT. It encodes CASSSLTGSGTEAFF.